This T cell receptor (beta chain) is drawn from a study of spatial heterogeneity in lung cancer (dated by TCRdb to about 2019). For the study in its entirety: Beta-chain transcripts were consistently detected in greater numbers than alpha-chain transcripts, which likely reflected higher beta-chain transcript abundance. In the raw uncorrected reads, each unique combination of TCR and UMI appeared on average more than ten times. Nonsynonymous mutation counts, determined by whole-exome sequencing of tumor tissue, were related to features of the TCR repertoire. In tumor regions, TCR transcript counts showed a strong correlation with a T cell transcriptional module score derived from matched bulk RNA-seq. In non-small cell lung cancer, the study made a quantitative comparison of TCR alpha and beta repertoires among multiple tumor regions, matched nontumor lung and blood. Both alpha and beta chains were TCR-sequenced in approximately 200 tumor regions, around 65 matched nontumor lung samples and around 54 PBMC samples obtained at surgery.

Findings and caveats that apply to the study as a whole: Additional single-cell paired TCR alpha and beta sequencing was considered necessary to confirm, at a functional level, the hypothesis that regional TCRs recognize regional mutations. Counts of ubiquitous and regional expanded TCRs correlated with counts of ubiquitous and regional nonsynonymous mutations, respectively. TCR-seq coverage of tumor T cells was estimated to be only 7% to 7.5% for alpha chains and 13% for beta chains. The tumor nonsynonymous mutation count correlated with the number of expanded alpha and beta TCRs within the tumor.

Counted from cysteine to phenylalanine, this CDR3 has 12 amino acids. The retained sequence is limited to the CDR3, 36 bases, with the frame set at the first base. Relative to germline, V is missing 6 bases and J is missing 4 bases, with 2 bases of the junction outside any gene match. CDR1 is given as WSHSY and CDR2 as SAAADI, both from the germline V gene. A word on this clonotype: No antigen is known for it. Base-call qualities are not available, and no considerably larger clone is one nucleotide away.

The time point label corresponds to: sample taken at primary tumor resection. Donors were approximately 72 patients with early-stage, untreated non-small cell lung cancer from the lung TRACERx cohort. Whole RNA extracted from tumor and nontumor lung tissue, or from cryopreserved PBMC samples, was used for TCR sequencing without cell sorting. Only patients with enough RNA available from two or more tumor regions were chosen for TCR sequencing. Before selection, tumor and adjacent nontumor lung specimens were reviewed by a lung pathologist. Libraries came from 5' RACE. The run used a NextSeq 500. In the TCR library protocol, a unique molecular identifier was attached to each TCR cDNA molecule so that PCR and sequencing errors could be corrected. In the source study's methods: TCR identification, UMI-based error correction and CDR3 extraction were all carried out with Decombinator tools. Expanded TCRs were defined as those above a frequency of 2 per 1,000, corresponding to the top 1% of the tumor frequency distribution. Expanded tumor TCRs statistically deemed absent (corrected P<0.05) from at least one tumor region were classed as regional, and all other expanded tumor TCRs were classed as ubiquitous. Renyi diversity was calculated using the R vegan package after each repertoire was subsampled 100 times to 5,000 TCRs. CDR3 similarity networks were built from amino acid triplet string-kernel similarity, connecting CDR3s with pairwise similarity above 0.82. The public reads were quality trimmed at Q25 with fastp and then assembled into clones with MiXCR by TCRdb, keeping productive beta chains. Here each entry gathers all rows of one CDR3 protein and keeps the most common genes and DNA. The V and J calls here are based on TCRdb, not the publication. The table for this sample lists some 7,000 distinct CDR3 sequences; about an eighth of them were counted only once. Clones ranked in the top ten supply over 7.5% of the sample.

The sequence was obtained from a male donor with early-stage non-small cell lung cancer. The V and J genes are TRBV10-2 and TRBJ2-5, with 7 junctional bases fitting TRBD1. The sample consisted of lung tumor tissue, taken at surgery. The DNA reads TGCGCCAGCAGGGCAGGGGGAGAGACCCAGTACTTC. Its translation is CASRAGGETQYF.